The 23 T cell receptor beta chains in this list originate from one sample, sequenced in a study of chemoradiotherapy in HPV16-positive cancers. Data came from immunoSEQ multiplex PCR; TCRdb stores just in-frame clones and leaves some out. Among several thousand clones listed, approximately 86% were seen once. This specimen consisted of blood, obtained from a patient who underwent chemoradiotherapy. The receptors come from a human donor with HPV-associated anogenital cancer.

This chain links TRBV10-3 with TRBJ2-1; D gene uncertain. Trimming left V 5 bases short and J 8 bases short, with 10 bases between. This CDR3 has 12 amino acids. CDR1 and CDR2 (germline): ENHRY, SYGVKD. CDR3 sequence: CAISQIGYEQFF. Here the CDR3 DNA reads TGTGCCATCAGTCAAATCGGGTATGAGCAGTTCTTC.

J is TRBJ2-5 and V is TRBV5-4; TRBD1 might be the D (6 bases). Per the germline V gene, CDR1 is SGHNT and CDR2 is YYREEE (reference sequence). The length of the CDR3 is 13 residues. The V gene lost 0 bases and the J gene lost 5 bases, with 8 bases spanning the gap. CDR3 sequence reads: CASSLDRVETQYF. CDR3 nucleotide sequence: TGTGCCAGCAGCTTGGACAGGGTCGAGACCCAGTACTTC.

The chain links TRBV5-6 to TRBJ1-3, with D perhaps TRBD1 (5 bases). Per the germline V gene, CDR1 is SGHDT and CDR2 is YYEEEE. The CDR3 loop spans 15 amino acids. The V gene lost 0 bases and the J gene lost 2 bases, with 9 bases spanning the gap. CDR3 coding DNA: TGTGCCAGCAGCTTGGGCAGGGCGACTGGAAACACCATATATTTT. It translates to CASSLGRATGNTIYF.

The gene calls are TRBV6-1 and TRBJ2-1; the match to TRBD1 covers 9 bases. Germline trimming cut 6 bases from V and 1 base from J; bases unmatched to any gene: 4. There are 15 residues in the CDR3. CDR1 MNHNS and CDR2 SASEGT come from the germline V gene. CDR3 sequence reads: CASSWDRESYNEQFF. CDR3 in DNA: TGTGCCAGCAGCTGGGACAGGGAATCCTACAATGAGCAGTTCTTC.

V gene TRBV27 combines with J gene TRBJ1-2; D remains ambiguous. Germline CDR1 is MNHEY and CDR2 is SMNVEV (reference sequence). Trimming took 3 bases from V and 4 from J, leaving 9 bases between them. The CDR3 extends over 13 amino acids. CDR3 residues: CASSLRQSYGYTF. The CDR3 nucleotides are TGTGCCAGCAGTTTGCGCCAGAGCTATGGCTACACCTTC.

The CDR3 sequence is CASSLDRVQPQHF. In DNA, the CDR3 is TGTGCCAGCAGCTTAGACAGGGTTCAGCCCCAGCATTTT. This chain joins TRBV7-2 and TRBJ1-5; a possible D gene is TRBD1 (6 bases). This CDR3 has 13 residues. V was cut by 1 base and J by 6 bases, with 7 bases left in between. Germline assignment: CDR1 SGHTA and CDR2 FQGNSA. Full variable domain (rest looked up from reference TRBV7-2 and TRBJ1-5): GAGVSQSPSNKVTEKGKDVELRCDPISGHTALYWYRQSLGQGLEFLIYFQGNSAPDKSGLPSDRFSAERTGGSVSTLTIQRTQQEDSAVYLCASSLDRVQPQHFGDGTRLSIL.

This clone occurred once. The chain carries TRBV7-6 and TRBJ1-3, with 8 positions matching TRBD1. V lost 5 bases to trimming and J lost 2 bases; unmatched junction nucleotides: 17. This CDR3 comprises 19 residues. CDR1 is SGHVS and CDR2 is FNYEAQ in the germline V gene. Here the CDR3 DNA reads TGTGCCAGCAGCCGTGCCCTAGACTTCAGGGGGCAAGCTGGAAACACCATATATTTT. As protein: CASSRALDFRGQAGNTIYF.

The chain employs TRBV19 and TRBJ2-5; possible D gene TRBD2, 5 bases. This CDR3 is built from 13 residues. V was cut by 8 bases and J by 5 bases, with 15 bases left in between. Germline CDR1 and CDR2: LNHDA and SQIVND (reference sequence). The CDR3 loop is CASARARGETQYF. CDR3 DNA sequence: TGTGCCAGTGCACGGGCCCGAGGGGAGACCCAGTACTTC. The full variable domain, in which reference TRBV19 and TRBJ2-5 provide the parts outside the CDR3, is DGGITQSPKYLFRKEGQNVTLSCEQNLNHDAMYWYRQDPGQGLRLIYYSQIVNDFQKGDIAEGYSVSREKKESFPLTVTSAQKNPTAFYLCASARARGETQYFGPGTRLLVL.

The gene calls are TRBV6-6 and TRBJ2-7, with 10 bases fitting TRBD1. The V and J ends lost 5 bases and 4 bases, in that order; junction bases with no gene match: 8. The V gene's germline CDR1 is MNHNY and CDR2 SVGAGI (reference sequence). The CDR3 extends over 15 amino acids. The CDR3 spells CASSPRQGAVYEQYF. The DNA of the CDR3 is TGTGCCAGCAGTCCGCGACAGGGGGCTGTGTACGAGCAGTACTTC.

Only a few counts were recorded for this clone. The chain recombines TRBV11-2 with TRBJ2-7; D is undetermined. The germline V gene has CDR1 SGHAT and CDR2 FQNNGV. With 0 bases removed from V and 1 base from J, the gap between germline ends came to 7 bases. The CDR3 consists of 14 residues. The CDR3 coding sequence is TGTGCCAGCAGCTTAGATCCCACATCCTACGAGCAGTACTTC. It yields the protein CASSLDPTSYEQYF.

The rearrangement joins TRBV18 to TRBJ2-1; 7 positions agree with TRBD2. V lost 2 bases and J lost 1; bases outside the gene matches: 11. Germline values: CDR1 KGHSH, CDR2 LQKENI. The CDR3 sequence is 18 residues long. The CDR3 protein is CASSPIYSGGSSYNEQFF. CDR3 coding DNA: TGTGCCAGCTCACCAATCTATAGCGGCGGGAGTTCCTACAATGAGCAGTTCTTC.

The J gene is TRBJ2-3, the V gene TRBV7-6, with D perhaps being TRBD1 or TRBD2 (6 bases each). The CDR3 has 15 residues. Trimming left V 0 bases short and J 5 bases short, with 12 bases between. Germline values: CDR1 SGHVS, CDR2 FNYEAQ. CDR3 DNA: TGTGCCAGCAGCTTAGCGGTTGGAGGGGGAGATACGCAGTATTTT. As protein: CASSLAVGGGDTQYF.

This chain joins TRBV9 and TRBJ2-3; 8 bases align to TRBD2. The CDR3 runs to 21 residues. In germline, CDR1 is SGDLS, CDR2 YYNGEE. Trimming cost V 4 bases and J 3 bases; bases outside gene matches: 25. CDR3 in DNA: TGTGCCAGCAGCCACTACGGGGCAGACCTCCATTTGCGGGAGGTAACAGATACGCAGTATTTT. Translated: CASSHYGADLHLREVTDTQYF.

The chain is built from TRBV9 and TRBJ1-1; D may be TRBD1 (5 bases). V was shortened by 3 bases and J by 5 bases, with 17 bases between the two germline ends. CDR1 is SGDLS, CDR2 YYNGEE, per germline. The CDR3 is 15 residues long. The chain's CDR3 is CASSASTVRGTEAFF. The DNA of the CDR3 is TGTGCCAGCAGCGCCTCGACGGTCCGGGGGACTGAAGCTTTCTTT.

This clone was seen only once. The V call is TRBV4-2, the J call TRBJ2-7; the D gene is possibly TRBD1 (6 bases). V lost 1 base and J lost 0, with 10 bases in between. From germline, CDR1 is LGHNA and CDR2 YNFKEQ. The CDR3 extends over 15 amino acids. The CDR3 sequence: CASSQVEGGSYEQYF. CDR3 nucleotide sequence: TGTGCCAGCAGCCAAGTCGAAGGGGGCTCCTACGAGCAGTACTTC.

This rearrangement joins TRBV2 to TRBJ1-1; D gene ambiguous. With 8 bases removed from V and 0 bases from J, the gap between germline ends came to 13 bases. CDR1 and CDR2 from the germline V gene are SNHLY and FYNNEI. The length of the CDR3 is 14 residues. The CDR3 DNA reads TGTGCCAGCCGTACCCAATTAATGAACACTGAAGCTTTCTTT. Translation: CASRTQLMNTEAFF.

Here the CDR3 DNA reads TGTGCCAGCAGGACAGGGGCGGGTGGAGACTATGGCTACACCTTC. Translating gives CASRTGAGGDYGYTF. The chain combines TRBV9 with TRBJ1-2, with 8 bases aligning to TRBD1. This CDR3 has 15 amino acids. The V gene's germline CDR1 is SGDLS and CDR2 YYNGEE. V lost 5 bases, J lost 3 bases, and 9 bases stayed unmatched.

The chain employs TRBV27 and TRBJ1-4, with TRBD1 matching 7 bases. Germline-derived CDR1 and CDR2 are MNHEY and SMNVEV (reference sequence). This CDR3 contains 18 residues. V shed 2 bases and J 1 base; nucleotides not matched to a gene: 10. The CDR3 loop is CASSLRTLHRGTNEKLFF. In DNA form, the CDR3 reads TGTGCCAGCAGTTTACGGACCCTCCACAGGGGAACTAATGAAAAACTGTTTTTT. Complete variable domain (other parts from reference TRBV27 and TRBJ1-4): EAQVTQNPRYLITVTGKKLTVTCSQNMNHEYMSWYRQDPGLGLRQIYYSMNVEVTDKGDVPEGYKVSRKEKRNFPLILESPSPNQTSLYFCASSLRTLHRGTNEKLFFGSGTQLSVL.

The chain joins TRBV5-6 to TRBJ2-7; perhaps TRBD2 as D (6 bases). V dropped 0 bases and J dropped 5 bases, with 12 bases sitting between them. There are 14 residues in the CDR3. Germline CDR1 reads SGHDT; CDR2 reads YYEEEE. Here the CDR3 reads CASSLGLEGNEQYF. DNA for the CDR3: TGTGCCAGCAGCTTGGGACTAGAAGGTAACGAGCAGTACTTC.

J is TRBJ2-6 and V is TRBV28; no clear D gene. Germline CDR1 MDHEN, CDR2 SYDVKM. Trimming took off 2 bases at V and 0 bases at J, with 11 bases between the two ends. This CDR3 region has 17 residues. DNA for the CDR3: TGTGCCAGCAGTTTAAGGGCCGCTAGCTCTGGGGCCAACGTCCTGACTTTC. It specifies CASSLRAASSGANVLTF.

CDR3 residues: CASSLAMGGTGELFF. The CDR3 nucleotides are TGTGCCAGCAGCTTAGCGATGGGAGGCACCGGGGAGCTGTTTTTT. The V gene is TRBV7-2, the J gene TRBJ2-2, with D perhaps TRBD2 (6 bases). The CDR3 has 15 residues. Per the germline V gene, CDR1 is SGHTA and CDR2 is FQGNSA. Trimming took 0 bases from V and 4 from J, leaving 9 bases between them.

The V and J genes are TRBV27 and TRBJ1-5, with D perhaps TRBD1 (6 bases). The CDR3 is made up of 14 amino acids. V was cut by 3 bases and J by 2 bases, with 8 bases left in between. Germline CDR1 is MNHEY and CDR2 is SMNVEV (reference sequence). The CDR3 DNA reads as TGTGCCAGCAGTTTGGGACACGGCAATCAGCCCCAGCATTTT. Protein sequence: CASSLGHGNQPQHF.

The chain couples TRBV5-5 to TRBJ1-5; TRBD1 is a possible D gene (6 bases). This CDR3 is 17 amino acids long. CDR1 is SGHKS and CDR2 is YYEKEE in the germline V gene (reference sequence). V lost 1 base to trimming and J lost 0 bases, with 14 bases between them. The CDR3 bases are TGTGCCAGCAGCTTGAGGCAGGGGCTGTTTAGCAATCAGCCCCAGCATTTT. Translating gives CASSLRQGLFSNQPQHF.